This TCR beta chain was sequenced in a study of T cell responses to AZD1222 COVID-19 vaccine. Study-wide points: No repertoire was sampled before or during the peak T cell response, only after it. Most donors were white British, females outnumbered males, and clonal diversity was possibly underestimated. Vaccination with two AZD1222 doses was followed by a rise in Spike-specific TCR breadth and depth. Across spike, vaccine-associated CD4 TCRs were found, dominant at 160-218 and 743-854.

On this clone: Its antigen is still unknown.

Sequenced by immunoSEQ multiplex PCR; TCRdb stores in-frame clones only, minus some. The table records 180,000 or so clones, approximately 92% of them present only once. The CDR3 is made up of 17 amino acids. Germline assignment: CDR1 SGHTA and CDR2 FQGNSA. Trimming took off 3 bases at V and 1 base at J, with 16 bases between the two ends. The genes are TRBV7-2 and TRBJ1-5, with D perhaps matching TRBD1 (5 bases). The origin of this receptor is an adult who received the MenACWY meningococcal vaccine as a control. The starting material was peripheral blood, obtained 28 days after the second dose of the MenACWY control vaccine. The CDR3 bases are TGTGCCAGCAGCTTGGGGGGACGAGTCACAAGCAATCAGCCCCAGCATTTT. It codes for CASSLGGRVTSNQPQHF. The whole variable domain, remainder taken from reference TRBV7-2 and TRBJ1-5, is GAGVSQSPSNKVTEKGKDVELRCDPISGHTALYWYRQSLGQGLEFLIYFQGNSAPDKSGLPSDRFSAERTGGSVSTLTIQRTQQEDSAVYLCASSLGGRVTSNQPQHFGDGTRLSIL.